These T cell receptor beta chains were read from a single sample in a study of somatic mutations in cytotoxic T cells in rheumatoid arthritis. Generated by immunoSEQ multiplex PCR, the TCRdb table keeps only in-frame clones and is missing some. The top ten hold about 9% of the sample, which has approximately 18,000 clones, around 80% seen once. Sequenced sample: CD8+ T cells sorted from blood. The source is an adult with rheumatoid arthritis. The CDR3 runs from the conserved cysteine through the conserved F or W. The order of the fields is J gene, V gene, D gene, clone size, CDR3 DNA, CDR3 protein. D genes are given only for firm matches. A row's size may be missing; if present it is once, few, many or a size class.

J: TRBJ2-1
V: TRBV6-1
D: -
size: -
DNA: TGTGCCAGCAGTGAAGTAGGGGGCTCCTACAATGAGCAGTTCTTC
CDR3: CASSEVGGSYNEQFF

J: TRBJ1-2
V: TRBV5-1
D: -
size: -
DNA: TGCGCCAGCAGCCCGGGGGGGGATGGCTACACCTTC
CDR3: CASSPGGDGYTF

J: TRBJ2-3
V: TRBV7-8
D: TRBD2
size: -
DNA: TGTGCCAGCAGCTTAGTGTGGGCTAGCGGAGGGAGGAGCACAGATACGCAGTATTTT
CDR3: CASSLVWASGGRSTDTQYF

J: TRBJ2-3
V: TRBV6-6
D: -
size: -
DNA: TGTGCCAGCAGGAACACAGGGGGAGGGACAGATACGCAGTATTTT
CDR3: CASRNTGGGTDTQYF

J: TRBJ1-1
V: TRBV9
D: -
size: few
DNA: TGTGCCAGCAGCCCTGGGACTGAAGCTTTCTTT
CDR3: CASSPGTEAFF

J: TRBJ2-3
V: TRBV15
D: -
size: -
DNA: TGTGCCACCAGCAGAGATCTCCTGGGGCGGACAGACACAGATACGCAGTATTTT
CDR3: CATSRDLLGRTDTDTQYF

J: TRBJ2-7
V: TRBV5-1
D: -
size: -
DNA: TGCGCCAGCAGTCCAGCCGTGGCGTACGAGCAGTACTTC
CDR3: CASSPAVAYEQYF

J: TRBJ2-7
V: TRBV27
D: TRBD1
size: -
DNA: TGTGCCAGCAGTTTGGGACAGGGCCTCGAGCAGTACTTC
CDR3: CASSLGQGLEQYF

J: TRBJ2-7
V: TRBV5-6
D: -
size: -
DNA: TGTGCCAGCAGCCCCCCAGGGACCTACGAGCAGTACTTC
CDR3: CASSPPGTYEQYF

J: TRBJ2-1
V: TRBV15
D: TRBD2
size: -
DNA: TGTGCCACCTGGGGACTAGCGGCAAGCTCCTACAATGAGCAGTTCTTC
CDR3: CATWGLAASSYNEQFF

J: TRBJ2-7
V: TRBV9
D: -
size: -
DNA: TGTGCCAGCAGCGCCGGGACCGCATCATCCTACGAGCAGTACTTC
CDR3: CASSAGTASSYEQYF

J: TRBJ1-1
V: TRBV5-1
D: -
size: -
DNA: TGCGCCAGCAGCGACGCGAACACTGAAGCTTTCTTT
CDR3: CASSDANTEAFF

J: TRBJ1-2
V: TRBV29-1
D: -
size: -
DNA: TGCAGCGTTGAAGTAAACTATGGCTACACCTTC
CDR3: CSVEVNYGYTF

J: TRBJ1-5
V: TRBV5-8
D: TRBD1
size: -
DNA: TGTGCCACCGCCCCCCGAGCCGGGACAGCTCATCATAGCAATCAGCCCCAGCATTTT
CDR3: CATAPRAGTAHHSNQPQHF

J: TRBJ2-5
V: TRBV6-5
D: TRBD1
size: once
DNA: TGTGCCAGCAGTTACTCAGGGACAGGAAAGCAAGAGACCCAGTACTTC
CDR3: CASSYSGTGKQETQYF

J: TRBJ2-5
V: TRBV9
D: TRBD2
size: -
DNA: TGTGCCAGCAGCTCCCGGACTAGCGGGGGGGCGGGAGAGACCCAGTACTTC
CDR3: CASSSRTSGGAGETQYF

J: TRBJ2-5
V: TRBV13
D: -
size: -
DNA: TGTGCCAGCAGCTTAAGACGGATTGGGGAGACCCAGTACTTC
CDR3: CASSLRRIGETQYF

J: TRBJ2-5
V: TRBV6-6
D: -
size: once
DNA: TGTGCCAGCTCCAGGGCGGGAGAGACCCAGTACTTC
CDR3: CASSRAGETQYF

J: TRBJ2-3
V: TRBV7-9
D: -
size: -
DNA: TGTGCCAGCAGCCTCCACACTAGCACAGATACGCAGTATTTT
CDR3: CASSLHTSTDTQYF

J: TRBJ2-5
V: TRBV5-6
D: TRBD2
size: -
DNA: TGTGCCAGCAGCTTTAGCGGGAGTAGTGAGACCCAGTACTTC
CDR3: CASSFSGSSETQYF

J: TRBJ2-1
V: TRBV27
D: -
size: -
DNA: TGTGCCAGCAGTTTAGGGGGGTTCGGGGACCCCTCCTACAATGAGCAGTTCTTC
CDR3: CASSLGGFGDPSYNEQFF

J: TRBJ2-4
V: TRBV27
D: -
size: few
DNA: TGTGCCAGCAGTTTGTTTTTCGGGACGCACAAAAACATTCAGTACTTC
CDR3: CASSLFFGTHKNIQYF

J: TRBJ2-2
V: TRBV13
D: TRBD2
size: -
DNA: TGTGCCAGCAGCTTAGGCCAGCGGGAGGGAAACACCGGGGAGCTGTTTTTT
CDR3: CASSLGQREGNTGELFF

J: TRBJ2-1
V: TRBV10-3
D: TRBD2
size: -
DNA: TGTGCCATCAGTGACGGACTAGCGGGATACAATGAGCAGTTCTTC
CDR3: CAISDGLAGYNEQFF

J: TRBJ2-1
V: TRBV27
D: TRBD2
size: -
DNA: TGTGCCAGCAGTTTATTAGCGGGGGGCTCCTACAATGAGCAGTTCTTC
CDR3: CASSLLAGGSYNEQFF

J: TRBJ1-2
V: TRBV6-5
D: -
size: -
DNA: TGTGCCAGCAGTTACGATACAGCGTTTTATGGCTACACCTTC
CDR3: CASSYDTAFYGYTF

J: TRBJ1-1
V: TRBV5-6
D: -
size: -
DNA: TGTGCCAGCAGCTTGGGTCCGGGGAACACTGAAGCTTTCTTT
CDR3: CASSLGPGNTEAFF

J: TRBJ2-3
V: TRBV10-3
D: TRBD2
size: -
DNA: TGTGCCATCAGCGCGCCGGTGGAGTGGGAGGGCCGGGCAGATACGCAGTATTTT
CDR3: CAISAPVEWEGRADTQYF